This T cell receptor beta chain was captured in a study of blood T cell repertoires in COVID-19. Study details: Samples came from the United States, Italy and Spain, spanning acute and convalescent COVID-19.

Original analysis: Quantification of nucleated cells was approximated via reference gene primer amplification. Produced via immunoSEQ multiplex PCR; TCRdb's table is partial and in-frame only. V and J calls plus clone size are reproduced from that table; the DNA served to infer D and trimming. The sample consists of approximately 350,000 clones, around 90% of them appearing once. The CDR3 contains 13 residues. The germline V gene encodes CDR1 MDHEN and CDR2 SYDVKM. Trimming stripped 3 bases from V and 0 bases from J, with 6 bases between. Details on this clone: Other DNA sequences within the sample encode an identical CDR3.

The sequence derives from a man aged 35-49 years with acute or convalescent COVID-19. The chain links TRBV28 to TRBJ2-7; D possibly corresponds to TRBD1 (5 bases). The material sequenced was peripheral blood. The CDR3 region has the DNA TGTGCCAGCAGTTTTGACAGCTCCTACGAGCAGTACTTC. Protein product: CASSFDSSYEQYF.